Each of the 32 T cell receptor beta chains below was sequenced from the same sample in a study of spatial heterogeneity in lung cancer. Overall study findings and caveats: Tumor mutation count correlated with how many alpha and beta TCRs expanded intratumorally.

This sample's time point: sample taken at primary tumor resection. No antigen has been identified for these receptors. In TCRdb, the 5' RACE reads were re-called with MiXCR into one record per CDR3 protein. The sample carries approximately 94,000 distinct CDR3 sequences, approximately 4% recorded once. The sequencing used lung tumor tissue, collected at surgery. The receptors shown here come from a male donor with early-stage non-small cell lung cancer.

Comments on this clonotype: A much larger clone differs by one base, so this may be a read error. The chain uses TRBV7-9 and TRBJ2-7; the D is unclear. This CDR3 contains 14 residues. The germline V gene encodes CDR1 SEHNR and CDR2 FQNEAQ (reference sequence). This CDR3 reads CASSLDSSSYGQYF. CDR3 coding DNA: TGTGCCAGCAGCTTAGACTCATCCTCCTACGGGCAGTACTTC.

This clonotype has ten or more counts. CDR3 nucleotides: TGTGCCAGCACCTCGGCGCAGGGCGGTCAGCCCCAGCATTTT. It codes for CASTSAQGGQPQHF. The chain links TRBV6-6 to TRBJ1-5; weak D call: TRBD1 (5 bases). The V end was cut by 7 bases, the J end by 6 bases, with 16 bases between. The CDR3 consists of 14 residues. Per the germline V gene, CDR1 is MNHNY and CDR2 is SVGAGI (reference sequence).

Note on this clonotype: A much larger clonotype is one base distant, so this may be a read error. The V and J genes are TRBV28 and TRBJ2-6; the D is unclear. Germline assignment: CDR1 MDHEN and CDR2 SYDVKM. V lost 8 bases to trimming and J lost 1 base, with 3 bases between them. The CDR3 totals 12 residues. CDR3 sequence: CASASGANVLTF. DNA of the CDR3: TGTGCCAGCGCTTCTGGGGCCAACGTCCTGACTTTC.

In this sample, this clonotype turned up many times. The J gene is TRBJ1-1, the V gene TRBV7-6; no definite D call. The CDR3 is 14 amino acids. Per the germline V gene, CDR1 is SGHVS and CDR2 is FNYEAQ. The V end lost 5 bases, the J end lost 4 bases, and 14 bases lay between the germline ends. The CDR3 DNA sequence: TGTGCCAGCAGCCCAGGAGGGTCGGGCACTGAAGCTTTCTTT. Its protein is CASSPGGSGTEAFF.

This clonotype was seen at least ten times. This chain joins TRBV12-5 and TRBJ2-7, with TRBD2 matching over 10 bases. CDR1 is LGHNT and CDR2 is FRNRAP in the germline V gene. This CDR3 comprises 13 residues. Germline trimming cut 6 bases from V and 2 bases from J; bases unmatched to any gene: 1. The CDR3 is CASGLAGTYEQYF. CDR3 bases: TGTGCTAGTGGACTAGCGGGAACCTACGAGCAGTACTTC.

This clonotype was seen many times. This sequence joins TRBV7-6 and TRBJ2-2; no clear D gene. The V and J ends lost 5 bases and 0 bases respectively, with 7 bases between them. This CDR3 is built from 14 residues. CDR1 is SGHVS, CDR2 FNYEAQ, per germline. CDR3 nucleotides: TGTGCCAGCAGCCCCTATACGAACACCGGGGAGCTGTTTTTT. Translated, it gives CASSPYTNTGELFF.

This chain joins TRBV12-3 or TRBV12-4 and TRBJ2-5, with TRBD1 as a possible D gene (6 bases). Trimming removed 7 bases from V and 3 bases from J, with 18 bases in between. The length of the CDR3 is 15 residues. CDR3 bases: TGTGCCAGCAATACCGGGGACAAAAGAAAAGAGACCCAGTACTTC. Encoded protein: CASNTGDKRKETQYF.

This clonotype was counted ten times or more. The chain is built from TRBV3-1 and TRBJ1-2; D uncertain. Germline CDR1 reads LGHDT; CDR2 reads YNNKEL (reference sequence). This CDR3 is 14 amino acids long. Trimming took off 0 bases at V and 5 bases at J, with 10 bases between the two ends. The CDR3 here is CASSQDASGYGYTF. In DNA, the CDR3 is TGTGCCAGCAGCCAAGATGCGTCGGGGTATGGCTACACCTTC. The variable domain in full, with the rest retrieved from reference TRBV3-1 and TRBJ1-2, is DTAVSQTPKYLVTQMGNDKSIKCEQNLGHDTMYWYKQDSKKFLKIMFSYNNKELIINETVPNRFSPKSPDKAHLNLHINSLELGDSAVYFCASSQDASGYGYTFGSGTRLTVV.

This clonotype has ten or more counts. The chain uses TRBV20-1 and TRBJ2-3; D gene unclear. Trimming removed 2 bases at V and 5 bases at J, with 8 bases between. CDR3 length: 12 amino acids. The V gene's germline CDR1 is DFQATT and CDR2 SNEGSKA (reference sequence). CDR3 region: CSARPYGDTQYF. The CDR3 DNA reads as TGCAGTGCTAGACCGTACGGAGATACGCAGTATTTT.

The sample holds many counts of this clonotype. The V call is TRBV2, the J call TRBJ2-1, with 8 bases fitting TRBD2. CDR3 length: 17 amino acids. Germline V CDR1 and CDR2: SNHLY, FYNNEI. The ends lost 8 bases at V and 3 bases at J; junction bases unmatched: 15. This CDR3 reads CASLFSSGGGNYNEQFF. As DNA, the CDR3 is TGTGCCAGCCTATTCTCCTCCGGGGGGGGGAACTACAATGAGCAGTTCTTC.

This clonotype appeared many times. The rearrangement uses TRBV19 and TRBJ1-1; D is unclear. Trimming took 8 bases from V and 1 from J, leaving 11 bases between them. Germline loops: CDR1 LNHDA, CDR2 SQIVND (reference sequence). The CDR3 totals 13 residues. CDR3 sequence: CASGRSQNTEAFF. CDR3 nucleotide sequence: TGTGCCAGTGGGAGGTCTCAGAACACTGAAGCTTTCTTT.

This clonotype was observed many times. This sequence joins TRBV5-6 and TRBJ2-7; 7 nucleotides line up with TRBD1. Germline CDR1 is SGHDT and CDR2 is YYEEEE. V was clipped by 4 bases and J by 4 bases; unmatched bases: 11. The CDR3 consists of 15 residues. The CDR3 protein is CASSRDSSLVYEQYF. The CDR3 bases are TGTGCCAGCAGCCGGGACAGTAGTTTAGTGTACGAGCAGTACTTC.

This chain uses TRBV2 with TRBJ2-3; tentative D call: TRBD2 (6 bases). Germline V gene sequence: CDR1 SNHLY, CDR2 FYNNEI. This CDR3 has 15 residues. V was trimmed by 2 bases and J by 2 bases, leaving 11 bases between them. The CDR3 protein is CASSENSGFTDTQYF. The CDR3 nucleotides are TGTGCCAGCAGTGAAAATAGCGGATTCACAGATACGCAGTATTTT.

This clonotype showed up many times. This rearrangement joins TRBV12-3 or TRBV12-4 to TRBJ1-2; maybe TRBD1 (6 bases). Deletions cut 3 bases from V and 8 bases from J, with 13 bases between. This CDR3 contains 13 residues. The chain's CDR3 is CASSLTAGDGYTF. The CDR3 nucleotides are TGTGCCAGCAGTTTGACTGCAGGGGACGGCTACACCTTC.

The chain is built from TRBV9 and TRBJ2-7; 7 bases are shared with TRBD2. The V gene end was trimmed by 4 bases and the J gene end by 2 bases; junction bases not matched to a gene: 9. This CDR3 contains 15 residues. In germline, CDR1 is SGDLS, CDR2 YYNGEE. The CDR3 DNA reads TGTGCCAGCAGCCCCCGGGACTATAGGGCCTACGAGCAGTACTTC. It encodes CASSPRDYRAYEQYF. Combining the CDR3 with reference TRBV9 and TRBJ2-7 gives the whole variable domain DSGVTQTPKHLITATGQRVTLRCSPRSGDLSVYWYQQSLDQGLQFLIQYYNGEERAKGNILERFSAQQFPDLHSELNLSSLELGDSALYFCASSPRDYRAYEQYFGPGTRLTVT.

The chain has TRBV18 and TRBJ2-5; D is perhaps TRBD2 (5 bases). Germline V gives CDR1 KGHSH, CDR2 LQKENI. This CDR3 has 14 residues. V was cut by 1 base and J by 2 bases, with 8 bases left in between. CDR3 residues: CASSPRDYQETQYF. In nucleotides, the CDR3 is TGTGCCAGCTCACCACGAGACTATCAAGAGACCCAGTACTTC.

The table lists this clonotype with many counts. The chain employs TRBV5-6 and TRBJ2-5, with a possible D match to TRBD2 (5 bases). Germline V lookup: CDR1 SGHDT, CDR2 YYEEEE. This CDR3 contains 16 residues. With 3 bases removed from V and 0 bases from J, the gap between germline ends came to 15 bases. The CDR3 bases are TGTGCCAGCAGCTGGTTTGGGGAGCGCGACCAAGAGACCCAGTACTTC. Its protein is CASSWFGERDQETQYF.

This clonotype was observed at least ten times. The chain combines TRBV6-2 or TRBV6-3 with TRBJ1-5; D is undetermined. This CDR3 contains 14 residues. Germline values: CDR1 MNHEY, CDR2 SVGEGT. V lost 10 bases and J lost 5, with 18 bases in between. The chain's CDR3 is CATARGGRDQPQHF. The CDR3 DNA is TGTGCCACCGCAAGAGGTGGTCGGGATCAGCCCCAGCATTTT.

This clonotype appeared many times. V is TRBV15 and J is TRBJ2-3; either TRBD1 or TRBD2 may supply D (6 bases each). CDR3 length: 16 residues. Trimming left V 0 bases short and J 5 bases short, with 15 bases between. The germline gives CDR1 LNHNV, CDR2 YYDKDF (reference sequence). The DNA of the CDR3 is TGTGCCACCAGCAGAGAACTAGCTGAGGGGGGAGATACGCAGTATTTT. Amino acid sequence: CATSRELAEGGDTQYF.

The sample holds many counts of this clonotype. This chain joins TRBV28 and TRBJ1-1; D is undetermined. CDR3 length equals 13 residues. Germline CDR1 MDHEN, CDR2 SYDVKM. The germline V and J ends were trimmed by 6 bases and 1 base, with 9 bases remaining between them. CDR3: CASSHGENTEAFF. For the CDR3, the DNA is TGTGCCAGCAGCCACGGCGAGAACACTGAAGCTTTCTTT.

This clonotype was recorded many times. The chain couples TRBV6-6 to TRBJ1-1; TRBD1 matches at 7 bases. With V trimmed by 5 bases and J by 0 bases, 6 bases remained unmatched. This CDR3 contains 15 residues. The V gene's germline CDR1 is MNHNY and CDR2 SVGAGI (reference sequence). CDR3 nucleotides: TGTGCCAGCAGTACGATGGACAGGCTGAACACTGAAGCTTTCTTT. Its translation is CASSTMDRLNTEAFF.

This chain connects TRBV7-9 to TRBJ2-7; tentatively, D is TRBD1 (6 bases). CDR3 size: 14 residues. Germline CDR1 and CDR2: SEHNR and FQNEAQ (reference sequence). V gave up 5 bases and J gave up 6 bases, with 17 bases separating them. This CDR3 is CASSRRQGHREQYF. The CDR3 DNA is TGTGCCAGCAGCCGCCGGCAGGGGCATCGCGAGCAGTACTTC.

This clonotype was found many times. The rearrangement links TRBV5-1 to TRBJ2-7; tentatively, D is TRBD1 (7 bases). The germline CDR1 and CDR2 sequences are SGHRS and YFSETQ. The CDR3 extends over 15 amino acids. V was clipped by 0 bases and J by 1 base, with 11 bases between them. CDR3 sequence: CASSLVTGRSYEQYF. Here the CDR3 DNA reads TGCGCCAGCAGCTTGGTGACAGGGAGGTCCTACGAGCAGTACTTC.

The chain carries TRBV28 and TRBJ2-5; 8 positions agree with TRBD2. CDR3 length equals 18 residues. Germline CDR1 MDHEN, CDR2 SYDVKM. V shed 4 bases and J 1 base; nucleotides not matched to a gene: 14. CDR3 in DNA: TGTGCCAGCAGTTCCGGGCCCCGGGGGGGAGGTCCCCAAGAGACCCAGTACTTC. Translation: CASSSGPRGGGPQETQYF.

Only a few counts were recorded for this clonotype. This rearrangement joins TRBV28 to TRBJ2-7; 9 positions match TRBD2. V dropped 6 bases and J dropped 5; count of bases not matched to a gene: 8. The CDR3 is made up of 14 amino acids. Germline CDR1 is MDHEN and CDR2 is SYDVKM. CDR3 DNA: TGTGCCAGCAGGATGGCGGGGGGGCTCCACGAGCAGTACTTC. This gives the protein CASRMAGGLHEQYF.

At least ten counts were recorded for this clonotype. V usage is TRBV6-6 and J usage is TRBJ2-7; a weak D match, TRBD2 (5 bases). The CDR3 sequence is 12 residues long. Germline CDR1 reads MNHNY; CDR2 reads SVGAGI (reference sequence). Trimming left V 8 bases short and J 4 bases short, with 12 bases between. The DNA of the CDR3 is TGTGCCAGCGGCCTGGAGCGGTACGAGCAGTACTTC. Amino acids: CASGLERYEQYF.

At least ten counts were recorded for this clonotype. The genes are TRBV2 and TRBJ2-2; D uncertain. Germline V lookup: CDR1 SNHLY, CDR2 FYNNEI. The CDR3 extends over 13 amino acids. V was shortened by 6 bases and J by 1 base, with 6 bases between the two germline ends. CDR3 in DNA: TGTGCCAGCAGCGCCCAGAACACCGGGGAGCTGTTTTTT. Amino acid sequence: CASSAQNTGELFF.

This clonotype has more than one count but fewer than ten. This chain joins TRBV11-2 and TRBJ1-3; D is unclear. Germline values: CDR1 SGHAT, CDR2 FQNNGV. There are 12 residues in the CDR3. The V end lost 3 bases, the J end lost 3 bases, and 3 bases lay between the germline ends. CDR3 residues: CASSFVGNTIYF. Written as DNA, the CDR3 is TGTGCCAGCAGCTTCGTTGGAAACACCATATATTTT.

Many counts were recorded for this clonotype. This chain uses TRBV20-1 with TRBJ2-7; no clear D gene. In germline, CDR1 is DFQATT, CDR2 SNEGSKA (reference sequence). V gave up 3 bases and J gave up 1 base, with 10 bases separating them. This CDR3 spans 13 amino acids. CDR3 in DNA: TGCAGTGCTAGGGATTGGGAATCCTACGAGCAGTACTTC. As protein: CSARDWESYEQYF.

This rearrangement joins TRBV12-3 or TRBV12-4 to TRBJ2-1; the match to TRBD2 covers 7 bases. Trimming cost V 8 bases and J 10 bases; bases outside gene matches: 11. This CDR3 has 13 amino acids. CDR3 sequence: CASLGAGVREQFF. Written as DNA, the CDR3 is TGTGCCAGCCTTGGGGCGGGAGTTAGGGAGCAGTTCTTC.

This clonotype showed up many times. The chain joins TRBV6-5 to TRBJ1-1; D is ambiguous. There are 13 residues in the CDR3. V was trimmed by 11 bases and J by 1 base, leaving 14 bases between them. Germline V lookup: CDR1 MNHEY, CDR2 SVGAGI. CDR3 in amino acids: CASQFAQNTEAFF. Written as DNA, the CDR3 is TGTGCCTCCCAATTCGCCCAGAACACTGAAGCTTTCTTT.

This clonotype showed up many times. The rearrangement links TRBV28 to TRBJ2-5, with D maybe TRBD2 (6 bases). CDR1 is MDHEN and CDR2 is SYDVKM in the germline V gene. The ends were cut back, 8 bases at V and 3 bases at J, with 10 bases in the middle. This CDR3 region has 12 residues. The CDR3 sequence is CASDSGEETQYF. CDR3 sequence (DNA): TGTGCCAGCGATTCGGGGGAAGAGACCCAGTACTTC.